The sequence of this T cell receptor beta chain was determined in a study of vaccination and CD4 T cells after COVID-19. The overall study: Each participant underwent a two-dose regimen of either the BNT162b2 or the mRNA-1273 vaccine. Post-vaccination specimens were collected at a median of about 70 days following dose two (range 14 to 241). Controls had a CEFX pool, an HIV-1 Nef pool, or no peptide added.

Cultured CD4+ T cells had their DNA profiled by the Oncomine TCR Beta short-read assay. TCRdb itself ran the PCR reads through MiXCR, one entry per CDR3 protein. Of around 17,000 distinct CDR3 sequences in the sample, 61% were seen once. Treatment meaning: roughly 11-day PBMC culture with coronavirus spike peptide pools or control peptides (ViraFEST assay). This clonotype turned up a few times. The target antigen is unknown. The CDR3 extends over 14 amino acids. Germline CDR1 and CDR2: MNHNS and SASEGT. Trimming shortened V by 2 bases and J by 0 bases, and 7 bases separated the two germline ends. V usage is TRBV6-1 and J usage is TRBJ1-1; no clear D. Sequences were obtained from CD4+ T cells from blood, cultured in vitro. This receptor was taken from a human donor who had recovered from COVID-19. The CDR3 here is CASSEWSVNTEAFF. CDR3 sequence (DNA): TGTGCCAGCAGTGAATGGAGTGTGAACACTGAAGCTTTCTTT.